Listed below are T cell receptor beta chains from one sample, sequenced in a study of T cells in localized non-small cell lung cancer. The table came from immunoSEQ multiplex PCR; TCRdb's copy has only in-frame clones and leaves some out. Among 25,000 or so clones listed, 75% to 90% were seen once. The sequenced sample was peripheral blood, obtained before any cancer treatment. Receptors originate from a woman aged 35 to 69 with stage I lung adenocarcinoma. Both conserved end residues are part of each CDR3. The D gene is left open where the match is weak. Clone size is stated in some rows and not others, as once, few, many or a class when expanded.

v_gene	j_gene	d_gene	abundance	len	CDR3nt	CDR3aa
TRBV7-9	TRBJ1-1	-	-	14	TGTGCCACCCAGATGGGCAGGACGAACACTGAAGCTTTCTTT	CATQMGRTNTEAFF
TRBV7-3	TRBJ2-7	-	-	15	TGTGCCAGCAGCTCTACAGGCTCGACGTCCTACGAGCAGTACTTC	CASSSTGSTSYEQYF
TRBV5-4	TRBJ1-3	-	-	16	TGTGCCAGCAGCTTGGACGACAGAAAATCTGGAAACACCATATATTTT	CASSLDDRKSGNTIYF
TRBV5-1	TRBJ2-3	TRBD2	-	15	TGCGCCAGCCGTCTTAGCGGGGCTAACACAGATACGCAGTATTTT	CASRLSGANTDTQYF
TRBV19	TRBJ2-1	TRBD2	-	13	TGTGCCAGCGGACTAGCGGGGTACAATGAGCAGTTCTTC	CASGLAGYNEQFF
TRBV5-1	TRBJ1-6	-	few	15	TGCGCCAGCAGCTTGGGACAGGTCTATAATTCACCCCTCCACTTT	CASSLGQVYNSPLHF
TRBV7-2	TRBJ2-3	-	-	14	TGTGCCAGCAGCTCGCGGGGGCGCACAGATACGCAGTATTTT	CASSSRGRTDTQYF
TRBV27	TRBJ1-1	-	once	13	TGTGCCAGCAGTTTCTCCCGGGCCTCTGAAGCTTTCTTT	CASSFSRASEAFF
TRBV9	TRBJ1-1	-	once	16	TGTGCCAGCAGCCCCCCCCGGGGCAGGGTGAACACTGAAGCTTTCTTT	CASSPPRGRVNTEAFF
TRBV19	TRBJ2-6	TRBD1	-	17	TGTGCCAGTAGTAACGGGCAGGGGGCAACTGGGGCCAACGTCCTGACTTTC	CASSNGQGATGANVLTF
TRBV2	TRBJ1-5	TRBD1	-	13	TGTGCCAGCGACAGGGACCAAGGACAGCCCCAGCATTTT	CASDRDQGQPQHF
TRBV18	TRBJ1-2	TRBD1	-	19	TGTGCCAGCTCACCCCAAACAGGGGGCGGCCTGAGGAGGGACTATGGCTACACCTTC	CASSPQTGGGLRRDYGYTF
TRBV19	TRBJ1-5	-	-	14	TGTGCCAGTACCTGGGCCGAAGGGAATCAGCCCCAGCATTTT	CASTWAEGNQPQHF
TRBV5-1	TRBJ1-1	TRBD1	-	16	TGCGCCAGCAGCTTCAATCCGGGACAGGGAGGAACTGAAGCTTTCTTT	CASSFNPGQGGTEAFF
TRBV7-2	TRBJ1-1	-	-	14	TGTGCCAGCAGCTGGCGGGGGGGGAACACTGAAGCTTTCTTT	CASSWRGGNTEAFF
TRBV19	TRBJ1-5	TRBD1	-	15	TGTGCCAGTACCGCTGGACAGGGACCGGGACAGCCCCAGCATTTT	CASTAGQGPGQPQHF
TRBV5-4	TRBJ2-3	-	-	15	TGTGCCAGCAGCTTGGTACCGACGGGCGCAGATACGCAGTATTTT	CASSLVPTGADTQYF
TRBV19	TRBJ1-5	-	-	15	TGTGCCAGTAGCCTGAAGGACGGATTCAATCAGCCCCAGCATTTT	CASSLKDGFNQPQHF
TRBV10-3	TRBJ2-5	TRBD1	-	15	TGTGCCATCAGAAATCGACAGGGGGCAGGAGAGACCCAGTACTTC	CAIRNRQGAGETQYF
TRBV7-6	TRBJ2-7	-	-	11	TGTGCCAGCAGAGGACGGTACGAGCAGTACTTC	CASRGRYEQYF
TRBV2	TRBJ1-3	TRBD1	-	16	TGTGCCAGCAGTGAAAGGACAGGGAACTCTGGAAACACCATATATTTT	CASSERTGNSGNTIYF
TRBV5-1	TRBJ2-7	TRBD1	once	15	TGCGCCAGCAGCTTGGAAGGCAGGGGGTACCACGAGCAGTACTTC	CASSLEGRGYHEQYF